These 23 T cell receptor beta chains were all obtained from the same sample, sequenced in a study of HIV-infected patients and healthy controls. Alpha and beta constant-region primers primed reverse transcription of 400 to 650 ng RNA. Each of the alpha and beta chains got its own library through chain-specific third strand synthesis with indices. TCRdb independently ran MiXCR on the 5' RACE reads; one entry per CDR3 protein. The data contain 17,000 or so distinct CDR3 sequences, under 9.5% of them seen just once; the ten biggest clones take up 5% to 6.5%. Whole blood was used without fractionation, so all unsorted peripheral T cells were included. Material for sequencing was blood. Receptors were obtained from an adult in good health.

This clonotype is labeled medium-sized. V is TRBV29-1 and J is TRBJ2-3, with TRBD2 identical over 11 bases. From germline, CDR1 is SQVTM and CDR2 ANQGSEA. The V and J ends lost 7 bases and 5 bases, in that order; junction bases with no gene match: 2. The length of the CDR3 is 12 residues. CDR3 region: CSAGLAGDTQYF. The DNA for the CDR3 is TGCAGCGCCGGACTAGCGGGAGATACGCAGTATTTT.

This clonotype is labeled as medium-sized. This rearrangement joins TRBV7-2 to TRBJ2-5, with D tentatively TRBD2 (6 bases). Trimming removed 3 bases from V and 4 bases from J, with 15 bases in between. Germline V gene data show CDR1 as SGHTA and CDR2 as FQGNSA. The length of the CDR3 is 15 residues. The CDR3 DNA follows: TGTGCCAGCAGCTTCCCGACTAGTAATGTAGAGACCCAGTACTTC. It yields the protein CASSFPTSNVETQYF.

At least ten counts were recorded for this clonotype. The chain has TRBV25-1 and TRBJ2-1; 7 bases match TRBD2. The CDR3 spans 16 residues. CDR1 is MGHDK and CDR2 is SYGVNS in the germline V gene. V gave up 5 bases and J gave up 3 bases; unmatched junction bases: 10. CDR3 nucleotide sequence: TGTGCCAGCAGTCCCGGTCCAGCGGGATTCTACAATGAGCAGTTCTTC. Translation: CASSPGPAGFYNEQFF.

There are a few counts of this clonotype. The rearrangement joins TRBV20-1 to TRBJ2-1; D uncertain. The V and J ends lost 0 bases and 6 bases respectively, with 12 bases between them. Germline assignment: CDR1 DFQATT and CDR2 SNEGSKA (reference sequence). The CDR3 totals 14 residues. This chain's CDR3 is CSARDTEFGNEQFF. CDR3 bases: TGCAGTGCTAGAGATACAGAATTCGGCAATGAGCAGTTCTTC.

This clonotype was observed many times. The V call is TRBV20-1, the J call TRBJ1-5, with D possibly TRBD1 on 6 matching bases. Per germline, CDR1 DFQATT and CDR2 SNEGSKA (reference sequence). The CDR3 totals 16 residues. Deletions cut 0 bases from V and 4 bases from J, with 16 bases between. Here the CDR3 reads CSARDLSGAGNQPQHF. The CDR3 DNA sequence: TGCAGTGCTAGAGATCTCTCAGGGGCGGGAAATCAGCCCCAGCATTTT.

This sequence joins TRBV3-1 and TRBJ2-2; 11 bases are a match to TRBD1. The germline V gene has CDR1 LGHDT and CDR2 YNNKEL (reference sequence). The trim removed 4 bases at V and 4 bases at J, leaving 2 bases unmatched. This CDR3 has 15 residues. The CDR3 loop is CASSPGQGVTGELFF. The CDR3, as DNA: TGTGCCAGCAGCCCGGGACAGGGGGTCACCGGGGAGCTGTTTTTT. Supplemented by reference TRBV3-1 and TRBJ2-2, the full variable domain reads DTAVSQTPKYLVTQMGNDKSIKCEQNLGHDTMYWYKQDSKKFLKIMFSYNNKELIINETVPNRFSPKSPDKAHLNLHINSLELGDSAVYFCASSPGQGVTGELFFGEGSRLTVL.

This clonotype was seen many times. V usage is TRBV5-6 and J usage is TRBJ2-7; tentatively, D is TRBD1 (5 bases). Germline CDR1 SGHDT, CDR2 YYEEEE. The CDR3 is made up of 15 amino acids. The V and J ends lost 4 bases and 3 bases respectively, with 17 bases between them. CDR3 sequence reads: CASSPWGTGFYEQYV. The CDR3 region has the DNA TGTGCCAGCAGCCCCTGGGGTACAGGCTTCTACGAGCAGTACGTC.

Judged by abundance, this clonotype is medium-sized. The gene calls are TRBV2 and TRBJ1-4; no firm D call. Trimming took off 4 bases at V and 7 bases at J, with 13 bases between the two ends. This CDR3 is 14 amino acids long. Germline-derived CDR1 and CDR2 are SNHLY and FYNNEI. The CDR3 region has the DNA TGTGCCAGCAGTGTCGGTCTTCCGGGTGAAAAACTGTTTTTT. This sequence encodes CASSVGLPGEKLFF.

The CDR3 protein is CATSEHGAGINTGELFF. The CDR3, as DNA: TGTGCCACCAGTGAACACGGGGCGGGAATTAACACCGGGGAGCTGTTTTTT. This chain links TRBV24-1 with TRBJ2-2; a weak D match, TRBD2 (6 bases). The V end lost 4 bases, the J end lost 2 bases, and 16 bases lay between the germline ends. Germline V gene lookup returns CDR1 KGHDR and CDR2 SFDVKD. CDR3 length: 17 amino acids.

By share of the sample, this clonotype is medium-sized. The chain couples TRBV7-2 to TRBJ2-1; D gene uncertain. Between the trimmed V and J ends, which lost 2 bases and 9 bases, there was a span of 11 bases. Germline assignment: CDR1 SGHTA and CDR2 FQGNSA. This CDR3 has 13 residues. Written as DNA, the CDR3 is TGTGCCAGCAGCTTAAGGGTCCCGCGTGAGCAGTTCTTC. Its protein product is CASSLRVPREQFF. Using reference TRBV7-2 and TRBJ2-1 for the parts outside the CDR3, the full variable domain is GAGVSQSPSNKVTEKGKDVELRCDPISGHTALYWYRQSLGQGLEFLIYFQGNSAPDKSGLPSDRFSAERTGGSVSTLTIQRTQQEDSAVYLCASSLRVPREQFFGPGTRLTVL.

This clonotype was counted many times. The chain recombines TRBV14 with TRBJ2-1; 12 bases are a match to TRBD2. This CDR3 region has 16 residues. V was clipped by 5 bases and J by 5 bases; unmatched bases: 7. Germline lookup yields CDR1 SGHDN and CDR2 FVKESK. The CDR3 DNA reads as TGTGCCAGCAGCAAGACTAGCGGGAGCCCCAACAATGAGCAGTTCTTC. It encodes CASSKTSGSPNNEQFF. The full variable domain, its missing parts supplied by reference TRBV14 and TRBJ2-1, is EAGVTQFPSHSVIEKGQTVTLRCDPISGHDNLYWYRRVMGKEIKFLLHFVKESKQDESGMPNNRFLAERTGGTYSTLKVQPAELEDSGVYFCASSKTSGSPNNEQFFGPGTRLTVL.

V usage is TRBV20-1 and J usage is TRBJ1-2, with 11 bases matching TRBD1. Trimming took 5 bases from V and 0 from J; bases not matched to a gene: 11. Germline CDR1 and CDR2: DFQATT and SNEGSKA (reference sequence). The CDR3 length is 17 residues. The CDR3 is CSAPRTGGGGANYGYTF. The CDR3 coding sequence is TGCAGTGCTCCCCGGACAGGGGGCGGTGGGGCTAACTATGGCTACACCTTC.

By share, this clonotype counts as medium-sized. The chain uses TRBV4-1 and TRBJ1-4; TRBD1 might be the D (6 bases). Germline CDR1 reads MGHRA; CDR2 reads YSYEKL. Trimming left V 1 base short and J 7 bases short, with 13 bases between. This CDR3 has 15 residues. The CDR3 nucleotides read TGCGCCAGCAGCCAAGGACGGGGGCCTGGTGAAAAACTGTTTTTT. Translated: CASSQGRGPGEKLFF.

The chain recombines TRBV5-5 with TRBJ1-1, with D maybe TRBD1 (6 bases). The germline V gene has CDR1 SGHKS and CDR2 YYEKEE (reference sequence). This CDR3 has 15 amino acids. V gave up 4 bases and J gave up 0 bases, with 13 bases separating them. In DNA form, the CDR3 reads TGTGCCAGCAGCACGAAGGGGGACGTGAACACTGAAGCTTTCTTT. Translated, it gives CASSTKGDVNTEAFF.

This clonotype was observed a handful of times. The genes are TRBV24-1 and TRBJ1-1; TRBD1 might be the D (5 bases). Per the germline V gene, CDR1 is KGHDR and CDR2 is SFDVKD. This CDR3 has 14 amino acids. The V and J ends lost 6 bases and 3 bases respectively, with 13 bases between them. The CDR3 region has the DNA TGTGCCACCAGTTCAGGGTTTAGGGACACTGAAGCTTTCTTT. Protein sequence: CATSSGFRDTEAFF.

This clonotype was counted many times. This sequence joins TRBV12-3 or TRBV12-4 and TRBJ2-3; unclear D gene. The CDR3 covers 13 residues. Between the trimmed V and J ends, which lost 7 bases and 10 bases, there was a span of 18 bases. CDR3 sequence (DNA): TGTGCCAGCACCTACGTGGGCTCCGAAGCGCAGTATTTT. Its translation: CASTYVGSEAQYF.

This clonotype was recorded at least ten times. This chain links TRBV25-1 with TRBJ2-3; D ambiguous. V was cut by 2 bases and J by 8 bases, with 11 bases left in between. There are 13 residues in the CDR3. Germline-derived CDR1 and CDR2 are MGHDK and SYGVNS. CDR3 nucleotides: TGTGCCAGCAGTGAACATTCCCAAGCTACGCAGTATTTT. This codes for CASSEHSQATQYF. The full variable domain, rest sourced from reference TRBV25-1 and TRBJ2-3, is EADIYQTPRYLVIGTGKKITLECSQTMGHDKMYWYQQDPGMELHLIHYSYGVNSTEKGDLSSESTVSRIRTEHFPLTLESARPSHTSQYLCASSEHSQATQYFGPGTRLTVL.

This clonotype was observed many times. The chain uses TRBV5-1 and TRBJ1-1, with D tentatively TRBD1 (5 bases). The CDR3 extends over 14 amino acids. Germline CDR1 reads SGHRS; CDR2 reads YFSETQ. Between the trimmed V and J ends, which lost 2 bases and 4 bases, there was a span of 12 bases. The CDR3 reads CASSFQGEGTEAFF. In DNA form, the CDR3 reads TGCGCCAGCAGCTTTCAGGGAGAAGGCACTGAAGCTTTCTTT.

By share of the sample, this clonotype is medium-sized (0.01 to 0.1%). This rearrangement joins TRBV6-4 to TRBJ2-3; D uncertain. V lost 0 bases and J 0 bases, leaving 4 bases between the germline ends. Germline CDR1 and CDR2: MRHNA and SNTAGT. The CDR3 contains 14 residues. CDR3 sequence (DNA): TGTGCCAGCAGTGACTCGACTAGCACAGATACGCAGTATTTT. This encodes CASSDSTSTDTQYF.

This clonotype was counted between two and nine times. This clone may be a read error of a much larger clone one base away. DNA for the CDR3: TGTGCCAGCAGTAAGCTCGACAGGAGCTCCGACGAGCAGTACTTC. As protein: CASSKLDRSSDEQYF. This chain links TRBV28 with TRBJ2-7, with D possibly being TRBD1 (6 bases). CDR1 is MDHEN and CDR2 is SYDVKM in the germline V gene. CDR3 length: 15 amino acids.

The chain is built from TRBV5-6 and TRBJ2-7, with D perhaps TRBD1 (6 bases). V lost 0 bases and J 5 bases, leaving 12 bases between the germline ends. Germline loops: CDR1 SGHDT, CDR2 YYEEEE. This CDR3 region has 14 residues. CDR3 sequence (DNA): TGTGCCAGCAGCTTGGTTGGCAGGGGCCACGAGCAGTACTTC. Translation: CASSLVGRGHEQYF.

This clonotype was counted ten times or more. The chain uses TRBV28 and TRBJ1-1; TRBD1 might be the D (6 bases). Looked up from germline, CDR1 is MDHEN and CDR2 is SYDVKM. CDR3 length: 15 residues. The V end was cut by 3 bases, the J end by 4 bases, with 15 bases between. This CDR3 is CASSLVTGRGTEAFF. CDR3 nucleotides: TGTGCCAGCAGTTTGGTTACAGGGAGGGGCACTGAAGCTTTCTTT.

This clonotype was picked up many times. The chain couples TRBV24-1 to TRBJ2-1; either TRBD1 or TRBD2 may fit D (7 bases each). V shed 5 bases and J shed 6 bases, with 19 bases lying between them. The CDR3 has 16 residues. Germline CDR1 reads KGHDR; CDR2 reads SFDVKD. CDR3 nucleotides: TGTGCCACCAGTGCCCTCGGCAGGGGGGGAGGCAATGAGCAGTTCTTC. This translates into CATSALGRGGGNEQFF.